The 20 T cell receptor beta chains reported below all come from one sample, sequenced in a study of tumor-infiltrating T cells and Merkel cell polyomavirus. Study-level background: The T cells studied were KLL-specific CD8+ cells against Merkel polyomavirus.

Immunohistochemistry showed robust Merkel cell polyomavirus Large T antigen staining in every patient's tumor. The data were produced by immunoSEQ multiplex PCR, yet TCRdb's version contains in-frame clones alone and is incomplete. The sample has 20,000 to 30,000 clones, roughly 87% seen once; the top ten hold less than 3%. The sample taken for sequencing was lymph node tissue. Every receptor here comes from a man between 45 and 60 years old with Merkel cell carcinoma.

The genes are TRBV28 and TRBJ2-7; D not certain. The V gene lost 9 bases and the J gene lost 6 bases, with 21 bases spanning the gap. CDR3 size: 14 residues. The germline V gene encodes CDR1 MDHEN and CDR2 SYDVKM. In nucleotides, the CDR3 is TGTGCCAGTCCCGAGGCGGTGGATCCCTCCGAGCAGTACTTC. Translated, it gives CASPEAVDPSEQYF.

The V and J genes are TRBV7-8 and TRBJ1-5, with 8 bases aligning to TRBD1. CDR3 length equals 18 residues. The V gene end was trimmed by 5 bases and the J gene end by 1 base; junction bases not matched to a gene: 13. Germline V CDR1 and CDR2: SGHVS, FQNEAQ. The CDR3 spells CASSKTRDRILSNQPQHF. In DNA, the CDR3 is TGTGCCAGCAGCAAAACCCGGGACAGGATTTTGAGCAATCAGCCCCAGCATTTT. The whole variable domain, remainder taken from reference TRBV7-8 and TRBJ1-5, is GAGVSQSPRYKVAKRGQDVALRCDPISGHVSLFWYQQALGQGPEFLTYFQNEAQLDKSGLPSDRFFAERPEGSVSTLKIQRTQQEDSAVYLCASSKTRDRILSNQPQHFGDGTRLSIL.

The rearrangement uses TRBV5-4 and TRBJ2-3; 10 nucleotides agree with TRBD1. The CDR3 has 15 amino acids. From germline, CDR1 is SGHNT and CDR2 YYREEE (reference sequence). V lost 2 bases and J lost 6; bases outside the gene matches: 6. The CDR3 loop reads CASSFRQGAMDTQYF. The CDR3 bases are TGTGCCAGCAGCTTTAGACAGGGGGCAATGGATACGCAGTATTTT. Full variable domain (rest looked up from reference TRBV5-4 and TRBJ2-3): ETGVTQSPTHLIKTRGQQVTLRCSSQSGHNTVSWYQQALGQGPQFIFQYYREEENGRGNFPPRFSGLQFPNYSSELNVNALELDDSALYLCASSFRQGAMDTQYFGPGTRLTVL.

The chain combines TRBV5-1 with TRBJ1-6; D may be TRBD1 (6 bases). This CDR3 has 15 amino acids. Germline V gene lookup returns CDR1 SGHRS and CDR2 YFSETQ. Deletions cut 0 bases from V and 6 bases from J, with 10 bases between. CDR3 amino acids: CASSLDRVGNSPLHF. Here the CDR3 DNA reads TGCGCCAGCAGCTTGGACAGGGTTGGTAATTCACCCCTCCACTTT.

The chain recombines TRBV7-8 with TRBJ2-7; a possible D gene is TRBD1 (6 bases). V dropped 2 bases and J dropped 4 bases, with 15 bases sitting between them. The CDR3 is 15 residues long. The V gene's germline CDR1 is SGHVS and CDR2 FQNEAQ. The chain's CDR3 is CASSLQTGLEYEQYF. The CDR3 DNA sequence: TGTGCCAGCAGCTTACAGACAGGCTTAGAATACGAGCAGTACTTC.

This clone occurred once. The chain carries TRBV5-4 and TRBJ2-5, with D maybe TRBD2 (7 bases). This CDR3 contains 16 residues. The ends were cut back, 2 bases at V and 5 bases at J, with 19 bases in the middle. The V gene's germline CDR1 is SGHNT and CDR2 YYREEE (reference sequence). Here the CDR3 reads CASSFRFGGARETQYF. For the CDR3, the DNA is TGTGCCAGCAGCTTTCGGTTTGGGGGGGCCCGCGAGACCCAGTACTTC.

The chain joins TRBV30 to TRBJ2-4; 7 bases align to TRBD2. Germline V gene data show CDR1 as GTSNPN and CDR2 as SVGIG (reference sequence). Germline trimming cut 5 bases from V and 9 bases from J; bases unmatched to any gene: 10. The CDR3 extends over 13 amino acids. As DNA, the CDR3 is TGTGCCTGGGGGGGTGTGGGGGGGAGCATTCAGTACTTC. Protein sequence: CAWGGVGGSIQYF.

This sequence joins TRBV6-1 and TRBJ2-7; TRBD2 matches at 9 bases. Unmatched junction bases numbered 3, after V lost 3 bases and J lost 0 bases. The germline gives CDR1 MNHNS, CDR2 SASEGT. This CDR3 is 15 amino acids long. This chain's CDR3 is CASSDVAGVSYEQYF. The CDR3 bases are TGTGCCAGCAGTGATGTAGCGGGAGTCTCCTACGAGCAGTACTTC.

The chain recombines TRBV6-5 with TRBJ1-6, with 12 bases that match TRBD1. Germline values: CDR1 MNHEY, CDR2 SVGAGI. V shed 10 bases and J 8 bases; nucleotides not matched to a gene: 6. The CDR3 length is 14 residues. The CDR3 here is CATGTGGSYSPLHF. DNA for the CDR3: TGTGCCACCGGGACAGGGGGCAGTTATTCACCCCTCCACTTT.

As for this clone: An end of the junction differs from the germline gene, which may be a read error. Within the sample, other DNA sequences also encode this same CDR3. The chain couples TRBV2 to TRBJ2-5; 11 bases map to TRBD1. In germline, CDR1 is SNHLY, CDR2 FYNNEI. The CDR3 contains 14 residues. The CDR3 bases are TGCGCCAGCAGTGTCCGGGACAGGGGGGGGACCCAGTACTTC. Translating gives CASSVRDRGGTQYF.

This rearrangement joins TRBV27 to TRBJ1-1; no firm D call. Germline assignment: CDR1 MNHEY and CDR2 SMNVEV (reference sequence). V was trimmed by 3 bases and J by 1 base, leaving 9 bases between them. The CDR3 sequence is 14 residues long. CDR3 protein: CASSLMASNTEAFF. The CDR3 DNA reads as TGTGCCAGCAGTTTGATGGCATCGAACACTGAAGCTTTCTTT.

This chain uses TRBV9 with TRBJ2-7; possibly TRBD1 for D (7 bases). This CDR3 spans 15 amino acids. V gave up 3 bases and J gave up 4 bases, with 17 bases separating them. Per germline, CDR1 SGDLS and CDR2 YYNGEE. In DNA form, the CDR3 reads TGTGCCAGCAGCGCCCAGGGGGACTCCCCTTACGAGCAGTACTTC. Its translation: CASSAQGDSPYEQYF. The whole variable domain, remainder taken from reference TRBV9 and TRBJ2-7, is DSGVTQTPKHLITATGQRVTLRCSPRSGDLSVYWYQQSLDQGLQFLIQYYNGEERAKGNILERFSAQQFPDLHSELNLSSLELGDSALYFCASSAQGDSPYEQYFGPGTRLTVT.

This chain uses TRBV30 with TRBJ1-3; 12 nucleotides align to TRBD1. CDR3 length: 16 amino acids. Trimming took 5 bases from V and 2 from J; bases not matched to a gene: 7. CDR1 is GTSNPN and CDR2 is SVGIG in the germline V gene (reference sequence). CDR3 sequence reads: CAWEAGTGGAGNTIYF. The CDR3 region has the DNA TGTGCCTGGGAAGCCGGGACAGGGGGCGCTGGAAACACCATATATTTT. The full variable domain, its missing parts supplied by reference TRBV30 and TRBJ1-3, is SQTIHQWPATLVQPVGSPLSLECTVEGTSNPNLYWYRQAAGRGLQLLFYSVGIGQISSEVPQNLSASRPQDRQFILSSKKLLLSDSGFYLCAWEAGTGGAGNTIYFGEGSWLTVV.

The gene calls are TRBV11-2 and TRBJ2-5; TRBD2 agrees at 7 bases. This CDR3 has 17 amino acids. CDR1 and CDR2 (germline): SGHAT, FQNNGV. V lost 1 base to trimming and J lost 3 bases; unmatched junction nucleotides: 11. The CDR3 spells CASSLVRLGGREETQYF. The CDR3 DNA reads as TGTGCCAGCAGCTTAGTTCGGTTGGGGGGGAGGGAAGAGACCCAGTACTTC.

V usage is TRBV11-3 and J usage is TRBJ2-1; 12 nucleotides align to TRBD2. V lost 5 bases and J lost 4; bases outside the gene matches: 12. Germline CDR1 and CDR2: SGHNT and YENEEA. The CDR3 sequence is 18 residues long. Written as DNA, the CDR3 is TGTGCCAGCAGCCTGAACCAAGGGGGGACTAGCGGGTACAATGAGCAGTTCTTC. It yields the protein CASSLNQGGTSGYNEQFF.

The V and J genes are TRBV5-1 and TRBJ2-5; possibly TRBD1 for D (6 bases). Germline V lookup: CDR1 SGHRS, CDR2 YFSETQ. V was cut by 6 bases and J by 9 bases, with 18 bases left in between. There are 13 residues in the CDR3. The CDR3 sequence is CASTDSMGAAQYF. As DNA, the CDR3 is TGCGCCAGCACTGATTCCATGGGGGCGGCCCAGTACTTC.

This clone was detected only once. The chain has TRBV5-1 and TRBJ1-1, with D perhaps matching TRBD1 (5 bases). The CDR3 totals 13 residues. Germline-derived CDR1 and CDR2 are SGHRS and YFSETQ. V was pared by 4 bases and J by 3 bases, with 10 bases between. CDR3 in amino acids: CASSGGWDTEAFF. The DNA of the CDR3 is TGCGCCAGCAGCGGGGGGTGGGACACTGAAGCTTTCTTT.

V and J are TRBV6-5 and TRBJ2-7; 7 bases fit TRBD1. J gave up 12 bases and V 7 bases, and 9 bases lay outside the gene matches. Germline-derived CDR1 and CDR2 are MNHEY and SVGAGI. The CDR3 runs to 11 residues. The DNA of the CDR3 is TGTGCCAGCACCCTGGACAGGACTTTGTACTTC. Translation: CASTLDRTLYF.

The chain is built from TRBV4-1 and TRBJ2-3; TRBD2 agrees at 13 bases. The length of the CDR3 is 18 residues. Germline-derived CDR1 and CDR2 are MGHRA and YSYEKL. The V and J ends lost 3 bases and 2 bases, in that order; junction bases with no gene match: 8. The CDR3 DNA sequence: TGCGCCAGCAGCCAGGGGACTAGCGGGGTAGACTTCACAGATACGCAGTATTTT. Protein sequence: CASSQGTSGVDFTDTQYF.

V is TRBV4-2 and J is TRBJ1-6, with D perhaps matching TRBD1 (6 bases). V gave up 1 base and J gave up 7 bases, with 11 bases separating them. This CDR3 contains 15 residues. The germline V gene encodes CDR1 LGHNA and CDR2 YNFKEQ. CDR3 DNA sequence: TGTGCCAGCAGCCAAGGGCAGGGGCTGAATTCACCCCTCCACTTT. Translated, it gives CASSQGQGLNSPLHF.